This is a list of T cell receptor beta chains from one sample in a study of cytomegalovirus exposure and HLA in healthy donors. Data came from immunoSEQ multiplex PCR; TCRdb stores just in-frame clones and leaves some out. Of some 130,000 clones in the sample, roughly 65% were seen once. The sample consisted of PBMCs. Receptor source: a man between 35 and 55 years old in good health and CMV-seropositive. CDR3s include the opening cysteine and the closing phenylalanine or tryptophan. The order of the fields is clone size, D gene, J gene, V gene, CDR3 protein, CDR3 DNA. A D gene is named only where the DNA matches it firmly. Size is stated for part of the rows, as once, few or many counts, or as a class when the clone is expanded.

.,.,TRBJ1-5,TRBV19,CASSEVSSNQPQHF,TGTGCCAGTAGTGAAGTCAGTAGCAATCAGCCCCAGCATTTT
.,.,TRBJ2-5,TRBV6-5,CASSLTANIGETQYF,TGTGCCAGCAGCCTGACAGCAAACATAGGGGAGACCCAGTACTTC
.,TRBD1,TRBJ2-7,TRBV27,CASSSTGTEAYEQYF,TGTGCCAGCAGTTCCACCGGGACAGAAGCCTACGAGCAGTACTTC
.,.,TRBJ2-3,TRBV30,CAWSVGRETDTQYF,TGTGCCTGGAGTGTTGGCAGGGAAACAGATACGCAGTATTTT
few,.,TRBJ2-7,TRBV30,CAWNSGTYEQYF,TGTGCCTGGAACTCGGGAACCTACGAGCAGTACTTC
.,.,TRBJ2-2,TRBV29-1,CSVVTGTNTGELFF,TGCAGCGTTGTTACGGGGACGAACACCGGGGAGCTGTTTTTT
once,.,TRBJ2-2,TRBV9,CATDQGQNTGELFF,TGTGCAACAGATCAGGGGCAAAACACCGGGGAGCTGTTTTTT
.,.,TRBJ2-7,TRBV6-5,CASSYVGGYEQYF,TGTGCCAGCAGTTACGTCGGAGGCTACGAGCAGTACTTC
few,TRBD2,TRBJ2-7,TRBV7-9,CASSFPGLAGEQYF,TGTGCCAGCAGCTTCCCCGGACTAGCCGGCGAGCAGTACTTC
few,.,TRBJ1-2,TRBV10-3,CAITSADNYGYTF,TGTGCCATCACGAGCGCGGATAACTATGGCTACACCTTC
.,.,TRBJ1-1,TRBV2,CASSADINTEAFF,TGTGCCAGCAGTGCGGACATCAACACTGAAGCTTTCTTT
few,.,TRBJ1-2,TRBV28,CASSLGGNGYTF,TGTGCCAGCAGTTTGGGAGGGAATGGCTACACCTTC
.,.,TRBJ1-1,TRBV7-3,CASSPHTGNTEAFF,TGTGCCAGCAGCCCCCACACGGGTAACACTGAAGCTTTCTTT
few,TRBD1,TRBJ1-3,TRBV6-6,CASSYVTGAGNTIYF,TGTGCCAGCAGTTACGTGACAGGGGCTGGAAACACCATATATTTT
.,.,TRBJ2-5,TRBV11-2,CASSLFEGSPLETQYF,TGTGCCAGCAGCTTATTCGAGGGCTCACCACTGGAGACCCAGTACTTC
few,TRBD2,TRBJ2-1,TRBV6-4,CASSDSSGSAPIEQFF,TGTGCCAGCAGTGACAGTAGCGGGAGTGCCCCAATTGAGCAGTTCTTC
.,TRBD2,TRBJ2-1,TRBV11-2,CASSRGTSGFNEQFF,TGTGCCAGCAGCCGCGGGACTAGCGGGTTCAATGAGCAGTTCTTC